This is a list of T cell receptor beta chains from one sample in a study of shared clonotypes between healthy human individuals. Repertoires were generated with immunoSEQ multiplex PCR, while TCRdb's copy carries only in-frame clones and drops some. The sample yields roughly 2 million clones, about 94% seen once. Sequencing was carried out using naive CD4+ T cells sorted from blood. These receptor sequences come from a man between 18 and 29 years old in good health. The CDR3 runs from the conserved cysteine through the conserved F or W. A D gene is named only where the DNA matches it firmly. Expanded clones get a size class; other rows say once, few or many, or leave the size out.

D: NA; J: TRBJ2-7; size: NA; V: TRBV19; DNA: TGTGCCAGTAGTATCGTGGACAGCAGCTCCTACGAGCAGTACTTC; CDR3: CASSIVDSSSYEQYF
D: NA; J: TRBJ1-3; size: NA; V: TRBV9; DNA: TGTGCCAGCAGCGTTAGTCCGACCACTGGAAACACCATATATTTT; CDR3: CASSVSPTTGNTIYF
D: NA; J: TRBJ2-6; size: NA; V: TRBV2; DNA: TGTGCCAGCTCGGAACAGGGCTCTGGGGCCAACGTCCTGACTTTC; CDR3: CASSEQGSGANVLTF
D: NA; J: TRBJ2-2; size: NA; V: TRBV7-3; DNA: TGTGCCAGCAGCGATCGTGTAGGGTTGCCCGGGGAGCTGTTTTTT; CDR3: CASSDRVGLPGELFF
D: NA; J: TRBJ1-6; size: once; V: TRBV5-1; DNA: TGCGCCAGCAGCTACGGTCCAGAGACTAATTCACCCCTCCACTTT; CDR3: CASSYGPETNSPLHF
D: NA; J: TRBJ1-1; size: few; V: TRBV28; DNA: TGTGCCAGCACCGGGAACACTGAAGCTTTCTTT; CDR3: CASTGNTEAFF
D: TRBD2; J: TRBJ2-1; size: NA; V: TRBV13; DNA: TGTGCCAGCAGCTGGGGACTAGCGGGAGTCTACAATGAGCAGTTCTTC; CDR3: CASSWGLAGVYNEQFF
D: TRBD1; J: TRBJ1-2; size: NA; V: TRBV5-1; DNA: TGCGCCAGCAGCACGGACAGGGGGCCCGGCACCTTC; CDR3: CASSTDRGPGTF
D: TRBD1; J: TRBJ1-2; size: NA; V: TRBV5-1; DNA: TGCGCCAGCAGCTCCGGGACAGGGGAGAGGTTTGGCTACACCTTC; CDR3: CASSSGTGERFGYTF
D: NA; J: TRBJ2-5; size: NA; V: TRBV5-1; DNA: TGCGCCAGCAGCTTGCCGACAGGTCAAGAGACCCAGTACTTC; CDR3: CASSLPTGQETQYF
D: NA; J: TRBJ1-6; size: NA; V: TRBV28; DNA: TGTGCCAGCAGTCTTCCCAATTCACCCCTCCACTTT; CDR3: CASSLPNSPLHF
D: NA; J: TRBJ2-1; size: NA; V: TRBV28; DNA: TGTGCCAGCAGTCTATCCGGGGCGAACTACAATGAGCAGTTCTTC; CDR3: CASSLSGANYNEQFF
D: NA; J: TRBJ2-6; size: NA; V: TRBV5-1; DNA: TGCGCCAGCAGTAAGGGGACTTTTTCTGGGGCCAACGTCCTGACTTTC; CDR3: CASSKGTFSGANVLTF
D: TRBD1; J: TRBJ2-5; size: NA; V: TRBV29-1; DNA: TGCAGCGTTGATCAGACAGGGTCAGAGACCCAGTACTTC; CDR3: CSVDQTGSETQYF
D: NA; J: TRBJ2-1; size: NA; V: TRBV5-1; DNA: TGCGCCAGCAGCCCAGGACAGAAGCAGTTCTTC; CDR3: CASSPGQKQFF
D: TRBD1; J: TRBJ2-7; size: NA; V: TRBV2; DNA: TGTGCCAGCACTCCCGGGACAGGAGCTTACGAGCAGTACTTC; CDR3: CASTPGTGAYEQYF
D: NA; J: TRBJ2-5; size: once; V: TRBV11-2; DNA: TGTGCCAGCAGCTTAGACAGGGGTTTTGAGACCCAGTACTTC; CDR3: CASSLDRGFETQYF
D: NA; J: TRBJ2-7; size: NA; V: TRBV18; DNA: TGTGCCAGCTCACCAAGCGACGCGAGCTCCTACGAGCAGTACTTC; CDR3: CASSPSDASSYEQYF
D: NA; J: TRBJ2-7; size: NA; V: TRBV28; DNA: TGTGCCAGCAGCACCGACCAAGAACCGTCTTACGAGCAGTACTTC; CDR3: CASSTDQEPSYEQYF
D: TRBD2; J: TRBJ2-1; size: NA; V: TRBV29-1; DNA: TGCAGCTTCCAAACTAGCGGGAGCCACAATGAGCAGTTCTTC; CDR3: CSFQTSGSHNEQFF
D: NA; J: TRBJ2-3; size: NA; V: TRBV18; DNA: TGTGCCAGCTCACAACTTAGCGGACTTAGCACAGATACGCAGTATTTT; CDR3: CASSQLSGLSTDTQYF
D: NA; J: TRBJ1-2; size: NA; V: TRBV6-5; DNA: TGTGCCAGCAGTGCCGGGGCGAAGGGGGGCTACACCTTC; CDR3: CASSAGAKGGYTF
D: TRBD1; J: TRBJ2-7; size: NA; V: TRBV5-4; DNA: TGTGCCAGCAGCTTGGGACAGGGAAGCTCCTACGAGCAGTACTTC; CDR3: CASSLGQGSSYEQYF
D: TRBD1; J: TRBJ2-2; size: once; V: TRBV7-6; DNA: TGTGCCAGCAGCCAAACAGGGGCGGACACCGGGGAGCTGTTTTTT; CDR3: CASSQTGADTGELFF
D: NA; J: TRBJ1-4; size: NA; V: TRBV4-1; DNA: TGCGCCAGCAGCCCTCAGGCTGGAGTTAATGAAAAACTGTTTTTT; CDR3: CASSPQAGVNEKLFF
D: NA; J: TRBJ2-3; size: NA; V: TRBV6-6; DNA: TGTGCCAGCAGGATCGACCTCACAGATACGCAGTATTTT; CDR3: CASRIDLTDTQYF
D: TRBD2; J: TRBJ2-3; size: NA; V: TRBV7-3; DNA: TGTGCCAGCAGCTTATCTATGGCGGGGGTCACAGATACGCAGTATTTT; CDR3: CASSLSMAGVTDTQYF
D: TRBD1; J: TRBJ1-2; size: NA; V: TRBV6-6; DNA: TGTGCCAGCCGGGACAGGGAGGTCTACACCTTC; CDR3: CASRDREVYTF
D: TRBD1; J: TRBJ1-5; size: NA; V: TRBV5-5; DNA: TGTGCCAGCAGCTTGGGGAAAGAGGGACAGGATTATCAGCCCCAGCATTTT; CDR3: CASSLGKEGQDYQPQHF
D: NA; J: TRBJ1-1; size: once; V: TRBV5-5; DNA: TGTGCCAGCAGCTTGTTCTGGCGCGTAAGCACTGAAGCTTTCTTT; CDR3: CASSLFWRVSTEAFF
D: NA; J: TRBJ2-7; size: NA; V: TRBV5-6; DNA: TGTGCCAGCAGCTTGGAGGGGACCTACTACGAGCAGTACTTC; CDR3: CASSLEGTYYEQYF
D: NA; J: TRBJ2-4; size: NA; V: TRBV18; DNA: TGTGCCAGCTCACCCAACCTTGGTATGGACATTCAGTACTTC; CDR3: CASSPNLGMDIQYF
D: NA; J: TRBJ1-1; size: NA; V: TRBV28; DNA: TGTGCCAGCAGTTTCGGATCAGGGAGAGCTTTCTTT; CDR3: CASSFGSGRAFF
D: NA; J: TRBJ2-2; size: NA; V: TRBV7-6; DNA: TGTGCCAGCAGCCAGCTACACCCGAACACCGGGGAGCTGTTTTTT; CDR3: CASSQLHPNTGELFF
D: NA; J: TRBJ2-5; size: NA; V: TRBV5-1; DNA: TGCGCCAGCAGCTCGGAGGGTCGGGGTTCAGAGACCCAGTACTTC; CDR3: CASSSEGRGSETQYF
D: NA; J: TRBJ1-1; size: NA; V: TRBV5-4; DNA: TGTGCCAGCAGCTTGAACTCAGGGATGAACACTGAAGCTTTCTTT; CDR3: CASSLNSGMNTEAFF
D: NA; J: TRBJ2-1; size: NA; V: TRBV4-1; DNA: TGCGCCAGCGCAATATCGGGGATGAATGAGCAGTTCTTC; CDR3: CASAISGMNEQFF
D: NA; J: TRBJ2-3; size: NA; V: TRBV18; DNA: TGTGCCAGCTCGCGGGACTCAGGAACTCAGTATTTT; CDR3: CASSRDSGTQYF
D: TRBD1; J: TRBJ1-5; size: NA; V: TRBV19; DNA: TGTGCCAGTAGTATAGAGAGGGGGCATCAGCCCCAGCATTTT; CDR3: CASSIERGHQPQHF
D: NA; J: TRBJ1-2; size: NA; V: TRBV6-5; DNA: TGTGCCAGCACCCCGGGGACGGCAGACTATGGCTACACCTTC; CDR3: CASTPGTADYGYTF
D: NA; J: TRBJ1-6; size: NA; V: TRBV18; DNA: TGTGCCAGCTCTTCCCGAATTGAGATGAGGGCCCTCCACTTT; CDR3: CASSSRIEMRALHF
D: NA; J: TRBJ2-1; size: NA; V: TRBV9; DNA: TGTGCCAGCAGCGTTGGCCAGGGGAGCTCCTACAATGAGCAGTTCTTC; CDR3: CASSVGQGSSYNEQFF
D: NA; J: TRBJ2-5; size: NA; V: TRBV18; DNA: TGTGCCAGCTCACCACTCTCGACAGAGACCCAGTACTTC; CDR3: CASSPLSTETQYF
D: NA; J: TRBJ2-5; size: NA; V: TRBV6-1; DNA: TGTGCCAGCAGTGGTCGTGGGGAGACCCAGTACTTC; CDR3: CASSGRGETQYF
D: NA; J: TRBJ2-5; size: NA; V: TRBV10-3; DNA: TGTGCCATCAGGGCCCCTCAAGAGACCCAGTACTTC; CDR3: CAIRAPQETQYF
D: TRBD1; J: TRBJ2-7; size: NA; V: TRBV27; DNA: TGTGCCAGGGGACAGGAGACCTACGAGCAGTACTTC; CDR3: CARGQETYEQYF
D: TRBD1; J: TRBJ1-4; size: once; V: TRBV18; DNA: TGTGCCAGCTCACCACAGGGACAGGGGGCAACTAATGAAAAACTGTTTTTT; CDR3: CASSPQGQGATNEKLFF
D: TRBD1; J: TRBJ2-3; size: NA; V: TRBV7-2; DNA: TGTGCCAGCAGCCCATTTGCGGGACAGGGCAGGGCAGATACGCAGTATTTT; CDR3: CASSPFAGQGRADTQYF
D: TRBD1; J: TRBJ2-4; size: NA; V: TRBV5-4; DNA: TGTGCCAGCAGCTCACAGGGGATCCTAAGTCGGTTTCAGTACTTC; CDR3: CASSSQGILSRFQYF
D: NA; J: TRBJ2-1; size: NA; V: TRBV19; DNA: TGTGCCAGTAGTATCTTACGGGGGAATGAGCAGTTCTTC; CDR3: CASSILRGNEQFF
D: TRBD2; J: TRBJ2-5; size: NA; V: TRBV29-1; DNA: TGCAGCGTTGTCGGCGGGGGAGAGACCCAGTACTTC; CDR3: CSVVGGGETQYF
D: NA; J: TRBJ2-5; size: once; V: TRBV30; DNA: TGTGCCTGGAGTATTTTAGGGGAGACCCAGTACTTC; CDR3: CAWSILGETQYF